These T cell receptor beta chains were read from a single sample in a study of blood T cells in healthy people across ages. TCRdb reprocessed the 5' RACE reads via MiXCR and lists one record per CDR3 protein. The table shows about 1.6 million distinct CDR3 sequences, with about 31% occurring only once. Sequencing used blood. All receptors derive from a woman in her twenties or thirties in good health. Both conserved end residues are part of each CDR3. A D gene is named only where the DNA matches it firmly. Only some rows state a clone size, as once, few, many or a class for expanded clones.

TGCAGTGCCATACCGGGACAATATCTGGGTGGCTACACCTTC CSAIPGQYLGGYTF few . TRBJ1-2 TRBV20-1
TGTGCCAGCAGTCAACTAGCGGGAATCACAGATACGCAGTATTTT CASSQLAGITDTQYF few TRBD2 TRBJ2-3 TRBV7-9
TGTGCCAGCAGCCCGGACAGTTTTTCTCCTGAAGCTTTCTTT CASSPDSFSPEAFF . . TRBJ1-1 TRBV7-2
TGCAGTGCTAGAGGGGGTAGGGCAGGGGTCGAGCAGTACTTC CSARGGRAGVEQYF . . TRBJ2-7 TRBV20-1
TGTGCCAGCAAGGGGAGGTCAGATACGCAGTATTTT CASKGRSDTQYF few . TRBJ2-3 TRBV27
TGTGCCAGTAGTATAGAGGGCTCCGTCGAGCAGTACTTC CASSIEGSVEQYF . . TRBJ2-7 TRBV19
TGTGCCAGCAGCCCTCGAGGACAGGGGGCCGGCTACACCTTC CASSPRGQGAGYTF . TRBD1 TRBJ1-2 TRBV3-1
TGTGCCAGCAGCTCGCGTACCGGGTCCTCCATAGACATTCAGTACTTC CASSSRTGSSIDIQYF . . TRBJ2-4 TRBV6-5
TGTGCCACCAGCAGAGATCCGGTAGGCGATACGCAGTATTTT CATSRDPVGDTQYF few . TRBJ2-3 TRBV15
TGCAGCGTTTCTCGTCCTAAATCCCACAATGAGCAGTTCTTC CSVSRPKSHNEQFF many . TRBJ2-1 TRBV29-1
TGTGCCAGCATGCCGGGGCAACAGGGGAATACGCAGTATTTT CASMPGQQGNTQYF . TRBD1 TRBJ2-3 TRBV3-1
TGTGCCAGCAGAACCGGGACAGCCGTCTATAGCAATCAGCCCCAGCATTTT CASRTGTAVYSNQPQHF few TRBD1 TRBJ1-5 TRBV6-2/TRBV6-3
TGTGCCAGCAGCAAAACAGCCGCCTTAGGGGAGCAGTACTTC CASSKTAALGEQYF . . TRBJ2-5 TRBV13
TGTGCCACCAGCCCAGAGATTCAGGGTTACGGCGGTCAGCCCCAGCATTTT CATSPEIQGYGGQPQHF few . TRBJ1-5 TRBV15
TGCGCCAGCAGCTCGTTGGACTTCTACAATGAGCAGTTCTTC CASSSLDFYNEQFF few . TRBJ2-1 TRBV5-1
TGTGCCAGCAGCCCTGGCCTTACGATAAAGTGGGAGCAGTACTTC CASSPGLTIKWEQYF . . TRBJ2-5 TRBV7-9
TGTGCCAGCAGTACTAGCGGGGTGAGCAATGAGCAGTACTTC CASSTSGVSNEQYF . TRBD2 TRBJ2-5 TRBV12-3/TRBV12-4
TGTGCCAGCAGCCTCCGGGACGGAAAAAGCACAGATACGCAGTATTTT CASSLRDGKSTDTQYF . . TRBJ2-3 TRBV9
TGTGCCAGCAGCAGAGCAGGGGGGATCGCGGGCACAGATACGCAGTATTTT CASSRAGGIAGTDTQYF . . TRBJ2-3 TRBV11-1
TGTGCCAGCAGTTTAGGGACAGGGGGGAGATTACCCCTCCACTTT CASSLGTGGRLPLHF few TRBD1 TRBJ1-6 TRBV27
TGCGCCAGCAGCTTGGCCCCCATGGGTGGTGAAAAACTGTTTTTT CASSLAPMGGEKLFF . . TRBJ1-4 TRBV5-1
TGCGCCAGCAGCTACAACAGGGGATACTCCTGCGAGCAGTACTTC CASSYNRGYSCEQYF . TRBD1 TRBJ2-7 TRBV5-1
TGTGCCAGCAGCTCGACAGGGAACCGAAACACCATATATTTT CASSSTGNRNTIYF . TRBD1 TRBJ1-3 TRBV5-4
TGTGCCAGCAGTAAGGGGGCAGCTAACTATGGCTACACCTTC CASSKGAANYGYTF . TRBD1 TRBJ1-2 TRBV6-5
TGCGCCAGCAGCCAAGACCACCGGGACGGGAGCAATCAGCCCCAGCATTTT CASSQDHRDGSNQPQHF . . TRBJ1-5 TRBV4-1
TGTGCCAGCAGCCTAGGGACAGGTGGGGCCAACGTCCTGACTTTC CASSLGTGGANVLTF . TRBD1 TRBJ2-6 TRBV6-1
TGTGCCAGCAGTTTAGGGCACCGCTACGAGCAGTACTTC CASSLGHRYEQYF . . TRBJ2-7 TRBV28
TGTGCCAGCAGGCCTTTGGGGGCAAGGGAGCAGTACTTC CASRPLGAREQYF . . TRBJ2-7 TRBV28
TGTGCCAGCAGCTTTGTTCGAGACAGGAGGCGAATAGGCGAAAAACTGTTTTTT CASSFVRDRRRIGEKLFF . . TRBJ1-4 TRBV7-9
TGTGCCACCAGCAGTCGGGACAGCATCTATGGCTACACCTTC CATSSRDSIYGYTF . TRBD1 TRBJ1-2 TRBV15
TGCAGTGGGGGAATAGCACGATCTGAGCAGTTCTTC CSGGIARSEQFF . . TRBJ2-1 TRBV20-1
TGCGCCAGCAGCGTGGGACACCCAGGCGGAGAGACCCAGTACTTC CASSVGHPGGETQYF few . TRBJ2-5 TRBV5-1
TGTGCCAGCAGTGTTCAGGACAGTAGCAATCAGCCCCAGCATTTT CASSVQDSSNQPQHF . . TRBJ1-5 TRBV6-1
TGTGCCACCAGCGAGTCCACTAGAAACACCGGGGAGCTGTTTTTT CATSESTRNTGELFF . . TRBJ2-2 TRBV24-1
TGCAGCGCTACGACGGGACAGCTTTTCCACAATGAGCAGTTCTTC CSATTGQLFHNEQFF . TRBD1 TRBJ2-1 TRBV20-1
TGTGCCAGCAGTTACCGAGCGGGGGGTGCAGAGACCCAGTACTTC CASSYRAGGAETQYF few TRBD2 TRBJ2-5 TRBV6-5
TGTGCCAGCAGCTCACGAGGGGGACTAGCGGGAATTTACGAGCAGTACTTC CASSSRGGLAGIYEQYF . TRBD2 TRBJ2-7 TRBV7-9
TGTGCCAGCAGTTCTCAACAATTCACTAGCTCCTACAATGAGCAGTTCTTC CASSSQQFTSSYNEQFF few . TRBJ2-1 TRBV6-5
TGCAGTGCTAGAGATCCGGCGGGGGCCTACAATGAGCAGTTCTTC CSARDPAGAYNEQFF few TRBD2 TRBJ2-1 TRBV20-1
TGTGCCATCAGTGAGTCCCCAGTTTACGAGCAGTACTTC CAISESPVYEQYF . . TRBJ2-7 TRBV10-3
TGTGCCAGCAGTGCCGGGACTAGCGGTCTCAACAATGGGCAGTTCTTC CASSAGTSGLNNGQFF . TRBD2 TRBJ2-1 TRBV27
TGTGCCAGCAGTGAAGGCGGGACTAACACCGGGGAGCTGTTTTTT CASSEGGTNTGELFF . . TRBJ2-2 TRBV25-1
TGTGTCAGCAGTGAATTGCAGGGGGTCGGGAATGAGCAGTTCTTC CVSSELQGVGNEQFF . TRBD1 TRBJ2-1 TRBV2
TGCAGTGCTAGAGTTAGGACAGATGGGCTCCGGCCCCAGCATTTT CSARVRTDGLRPQHF . . TRBJ1-5 TRBV20-1
TGTGCCAGCAGTTGGGTGGGAGGGCCCTACGAGCAGTACTTC CASSWVGGPYEQYF few TRBD2 TRBJ2-7 TRBV28
TGTGCCAGCAGCGATACCCGGGGGTCGGAGGGCACAGATACGCAGTATTTT CASSDTRGSEGTDTQYF . . TRBJ2-3 TRBV9
TGTGCCAGCAGGGCAGGGGGAGCGAGCGGGGAGCTGTTTTTT CASRAGGASGELFF . TRBD1 TRBJ2-2 TRBV7-2
TGTGCCAGCAGCTTTTTCGGACAGAGGAACGTGGAGTACTTC CASSFFGQRNVEYF many . TRBJ2-7 TRBV7-8
TGTGCCAGCAGCGCCTCACGGGGGAGCTCCTACAATGAGCAGTTCTTC CASSASRGSSYNEQFF . . TRBJ2-1 TRBV9
TGCAGTGCTAGTAGAGGGACAGACAGCAATCAGCCCCAGCATTTT CSASRGTDSNQPQHF . TRBD1 TRBJ1-5 TRBV20-1
TGCGCCAGCAGCCAAGAAGGGACAAGCGACGAGCAGTACTTC CASSQEGTSDEQYF few . TRBJ2-7 TRBV4-1
TGTGCCAGTTCCTTCCAGGGTCCCCTCTACGAGCAGTACTTC CASSFQGPLYEQYF . . TRBJ2-7 TRBV6-1
TGTGCCAGCAGCCAAGAGAGAACGGGGGGCCTCTTTGCTGAGCAGTTCTTC CASSQERTGGLFAEQFF . . TRBJ2-1 TRBV4-2
TGTGCCAGCAGTTCCCTCCGGGCAGGCACAGATGCGCAGTATTTT CASSSLRAGTDAQYF few . TRBJ2-3 TRBV12-3/TRBV12-4